The next 25 T cell receptor beta chains were all read from a single sample in a study of T cell changes during pregnancy in multiple sclerosis. Clones were read by immunoSEQ multiplex PCR, and TCRdb kept only the in-frame ones, dropping some. The sample gives about 72,000 clones, 91% of which show up once; about 0.75% is in the top ten. Specimen: peripheral blood, collected in the third trimester of pregnancy. The receptors stem from a female donor in good health, enrolled as a control in a pregnancy study.

This chain connects TRBV29-1 to TRBJ1-2; no firm D call. Trimming shortened V by 5 bases and J by 8 bases, and 15 bases separated the two germline ends. The CDR3 is 12 amino acids. Germline V gene lookup returns CDR1 SQVTM and CDR2 ANQGSEA. CDR3 sequence reads: CSVKREFGGYTF. CDR3 DNA sequence: TGCAGCGTTAAGAGGGAGTTCGGCGGCTACACCTTC.

CDR3 sequence: CASSPWTSGYEQYF. The CDR3 bases are TGTGCCAGCAGCCCATGGACTAGCGGCTACGAGCAGTACTTC. The chain uses TRBV7-2 and TRBJ2-7; TRBD2 matches at 10 bases. The CDR3 totals 14 residues. V gave up 5 bases and J gave up 3 bases; unmatched junction bases: 4. The germline V gene encodes CDR1 SGHTA and CDR2 FQGNSA.

In its sample, this clone was seen a few times. V is TRBV7-2 and J is TRBJ1-5; D is unresolved. V lost 3 bases, J lost 4 bases, and 7 bases lay in between. The CDR3 totals 13 residues. Germline V gene sequence: CDR1 SGHTA, CDR2 FQGNSA. The CDR3 protein is CASSFTRNQPQHF. The CDR3 DNA sequence: TGTGCCAGCAGCTTTACGCGGAATCAGCCCCAGCATTTT.

The chain combines TRBV19 with TRBJ1-1; weak D call: TRBD1 (5 bases). The CDR3 sequence is 14 residues long. Germline CDR1 is LNHDA and CDR2 is SQIVND (reference sequence). V dropped 6 bases and J dropped 9 bases, with 20 bases sitting between them. The CDR3 nucleotides are TGTGCCAGTAGCCCTCAAAGCGGGACCCCTAAAGCTTTCTTT. Amino acid sequence: CASSPQSGTPKAFF.

This sequence joins TRBV7-9 and TRBJ2-1; 7 nucleotides agree with TRBD1. The J segment lost 5 bases and the V segment lost 1 base, leaving 2 bases of the junction unmatched. This CDR3 spans 14 amino acids. Germline V gives CDR1 SEHNR, CDR2 FQNEAQ (reference sequence). The chain's CDR3 is CASSLVGTDNEQFF. Here the CDR3 DNA reads TGTGCCAGCAGCTTAGTAGGGACAGACAATGAGCAGTTCTTC.

V and J are TRBV9 and TRBJ2-1; TRBD2 agrees at 7 bases. Germline loops: CDR1 SGDLS, CDR2 YYNGEE. The CDR3 is made up of 19 amino acids. V lost 3 bases, J lost 1 base, and 16 bases stayed unmatched. CDR3 nucleotide sequence: TGTGCCAGCAGCGCCCCGGGACTACCTCGAAAGGGGTCCTACAATGAGCAGTTCTTC. Encoded protein: CASSAPGLPRKGSYNEQFF.

A single count supports this clone. The chain employs TRBV6-5 and TRBJ1-2, with TRBD1 identical over 9 bases. J lost 4 bases, V lost 6 bases, and 6 bases had no gene match. Germline-derived CDR1 and CDR2 are MNHEY and SVGAGI. The CDR3 has 14 residues. The CDR3 loop reads CASSRTGGVYGYTF. The CDR3 DNA follows: TGTGCCAGCAGCAGAACAGGGGGCGTCTATGGCTACACCTTC.

This clone showed up just once. V is TRBV7-8 and J is TRBJ2-7; a possible D gene is TRBD1 (6 bases). Germline-derived CDR1 and CDR2 are SGHVS and FQNEAQ. V lost 1 base, J lost 5 bases, and 12 bases lay in between. This CDR3 has 14 amino acids. DNA of the CDR3: TGTGCCAGCAGCTTAGAAACCAGGGGCAACGAGCAGTACTTC. It translates to CASSLETRGNEQYF.

J is TRBJ2-1 and V is TRBV6-4, with TRBD2 identical over 8 bases. The CDR3 runs 15 residues. V trimming: 6 bases; J trimming: 3 bases; junction bases outside the gene matches: 7. Germline CDR1 and CDR2: MRHNA and SNTAGT. The CDR3 region has the DNA TGTGCCAGCAGCCCGGGGGGGGCGGACTACAATGAGCAGTTCTTC. As protein: CASSPGGADYNEQFF.

The CDR3 nucleotides are TGTGCCATCCCACGGGGGGGTGGTGGCTACGAGCAGTACTTC. It translates to CAIPRGGGGYEQYF. The V call is TRBV11-2, the J call TRBJ2-7; 8 positions match TRBD2. The germline V gene encodes CDR1 SGHAT and CDR2 FQNNGV. The ends lost 10 bases at V and 3 bases at J; junction bases unmatched: 11. This CDR3 comprises 14 residues.

V usage is TRBV5-6 and J usage is TRBJ2-5; TRBD2 agrees at 11 bases. This CDR3 region has 17 residues. Germline CDR1 is SGHDT and CDR2 is YYEEEE. Trimming at V came to 1 base and at J to 3 bases, leaving 8 bases not matched to a gene. DNA for the CDR3: TGTGCCAGCAGCTTGATTAGCGGGGGGGCGGGGGAAGAGACCCAGTACTTC. It yields the protein CASSLISGGAGEETQYF.

V gene TRBV4-2 combines with J gene TRBJ1-1, with 8 bases aligning to TRBD1. The germline CDR1 and CDR2 sequences are LGHNA and YNFKEQ. The CDR3 is made up of 14 amino acids. V shed 2 bases and J 3 bases; nucleotides not matched to a gene: 2. The CDR3 region is CASSQSGGHTEAFF. The CDR3 DNA reads TGTGCCAGCAGCCAATCAGGGGGCCACACTGAAGCTTTCTTT.

The chain couples TRBV28 to TRBJ1-1; D is possibly TRBD1 (5 bases). Per germline, CDR1 MDHEN and CDR2 SYDVKM. This CDR3 spans 12 amino acids. The V end lost 2 bases, the J end lost 11 bases, and 12 bases lay between the germline ends. The CDR3 DNA reads as TGTGCCAGCAGTTTAGGGGTGGGGGGGGCTTTCTTT. Its protein product is CASSLGVGGAFF.

This clone was observed once. The CDR3: CASSNDRQGNSPLHF. Here the CDR3 DNA reads TGTGCCAGTAGCAACGACCGGCAGGGTAATTCACCCCTCCACTTT. The V and J genes are TRBV19 and TRBJ1-6, with a possible D match to TRBD1 (5 bases). CDR3 length: 15 amino acids. Germline V CDR1 and CDR2: LNHDA, SQIVND (reference sequence). V lost 6 bases to trimming and J lost 6 bases, with 15 bases between them.

The chain employs TRBV2 and TRBJ1-4; D uncertain. Trimming took 2 bases from V and 2 from J, leaving 24 bases between them. The germline V gene has CDR1 SNHLY and CDR2 FYNNEI. The length of the CDR3 is 20 residues. The CDR3 sequence is CASSELSLRAALGTNEKLFF. As DNA, the CDR3 is TGTGCCAGCAGTGAATTGTCGCTGCGGGCCGCCCTCGGCACTAATGAAAAACTGTTTTTT.

The V and J genes are TRBV27 and TRBJ1-1, with D perhaps TRBD1 (5 bases). CDR1 and CDR2 (germline): MNHEY, SMNVEV (reference sequence). Trimming left V 4 bases short and J 0 bases short, with 15 bases between. This CDR3 is built from 16 residues. CDR3 in DNA: TGTGCCAGCAGTTCGACGATCAGGGTCATGAACACTGAAGCTTTCTTT. Translated, it gives CASSSTIRVMNTEAFF.

The chain couples TRBV6-5 to TRBJ1-2; 7 nucleotides agree with TRBD1. The J segment lost 2 bases and the V segment lost 6 bases, leaving 9 bases of the junction unmatched. CDR3 length: 15 residues. Germline-derived CDR1 and CDR2 are MNHEY and SVGAGI. The CDR3 here is CASSRDRDVNYGYTF. The CDR3, as DNA: TGTGCCAGCAGCCGAGACAGGGATGTCAACTATGGCTACACCTTC.

J is TRBJ2-3 and V is TRBV5-1; D is perhaps TRBD2 (5 bases). The ends were cut back, 4 bases at V and 2 bases at J, with 14 bases in the middle. Germline CDR1 SGHRS, CDR2 YFSETQ. CDR3 length: 15 amino acids. Here the CDR3 reads CASSLRAEDTDTQYF. The CDR3 nucleotides are TGCGCCAGCAGCCTGCGTGCGGAGGACACAGATACGCAGTATTTT.

This clone was seen a single time. The chain uses TRBV9 and TRBJ2-1, with TRBD2 matching over 8 bases. V was pared by 4 bases and J by 3 bases, with 3 bases of the junction left unmatched. CDR3 length: 14 residues. Per germline, CDR1 SGDLS and CDR2 YYNGEE. In DNA, the CDR3 is TGTGCCAGCAGCAAGGGACTAGGCTACAATGAGCAGTTCTTC. This gives the protein CASSKGLGYNEQFF.

J is TRBJ1-3 and V is TRBV5-8; tentative D call: TRBD1 (5 bases). This CDR3 is built from 16 residues. Trimming took 4 bases from V and 0 from J, leaving 14 bases between them. Germline assignment: CDR1 SGHTS and CDR2 YDEGEE. Here the CDR3 reads CASSPAGGTSGNTIYF. For the CDR3, the DNA is TGTGCCAGCAGCCCGGCGGGGGGGACCTCTGGAAACACCATATATTTT.

The rearrangement joins TRBV27 to TRBJ2-7, with TRBD2 identical over 7 bases. Germline V gene sequence: CDR1 MNHEY, CDR2 SMNVEV (reference sequence). Unmatched junction bases numbered 9, after V lost 7 bases and J lost 0 bases. This CDR3 comprises 15 residues. The CDR3 DNA reads as TGTGCCAGCAACCGTGGGACGGGGGGCTCCTACGAGCAGTACTTC. It encodes CASNRGTGGSYEQYF.

In its sample, this clone was seen once. The chain couples TRBV5-4 to TRBJ1-1; D is unresolved. The CDR3 is 15 residues long. Germline-derived CDR1 and CDR2 are SGHNT and YYREEE (reference sequence). The V and J ends lost 1 base and 10 bases respectively, with 20 bases between them. The CDR3 DNA is TGTGCCAGCAGCTTGAGGTGGACCGGGATAGATGTAGCTTTCTTT. Its protein product is CASSLRWTGIDVAFF. Combining the CDR3 with reference TRBV5-4 and TRBJ1-1 gives the whole variable domain ETGVTQSPTHLIKTRGQQVTLRCSSQSGHNTVSWYQQALGQGPQFIFQYYREEENGRGNFPPRFSGLQFPNYSSELNVNALELDDSALYLCASSLRWTGIDVAFFGQGTRLTVV.

The rearrangement joins TRBV2 to TRBJ1-5; 7 bases line up with TRBD1. This CDR3 has 17 residues. Germline CDR1 reads SNHLY; CDR2 reads FYNNEI. The V gene end was trimmed by 6 bases and the J gene end by 0 bases; junction bases not matched to a gene: 11. The CDR3 loop is CASREEAGGPSNQPQHF. As DNA, the CDR3 is TGTGCCAGCAGGGAGGAAGCAGGGGGACCTAGCAATCAGCCCCAGCATTTT.

The chain combines TRBV5-8 with TRBJ1-1; weak D call: TRBD1 (5 bases). The germline gives CDR1 SGHTS, CDR2 YDEGEE. V shed 0 bases and J shed 0 bases, with 21 bases lying between them. The CDR3 extends over 19 amino acids. CDR3 in amino acids: CASSLDVQTTGPMNTEAFF. As DNA, the CDR3 is TGTGCCAGCAGCTTGGATGTACAGACCACAGGTCCCATGAACACTGAAGCTTTCTTT.

The V and J genes are TRBV5-1 and TRBJ2-3; TRBD2 matches 14 bases. The germline gives CDR1 SGHRS, CDR2 YFSETQ. This CDR3 is built from 18 residues. Losses at the gene ends were 5 bases for V and 4 bases for J; bases not matched to a gene: 12. The CDR3 protein is CASSSGTSGSGLADTQYF. DNA for the CDR3: TGCGCCAGCAGTTCCGGGACTAGCGGGAGCGGACTCGCAGATACGCAGTATTTT. The whole variable domain, filled in from reference TRBV5-1 and TRBJ2-3, reads KAGVTQTPRYLIKTRGQQVTLSCSPISGHRSVSWYQQTPGQGLQFLFEYFSETQRNKGNFPGRFSGRQFSNSRSEMNVSTLELGDSALYLCASSSGTSGSGLADTQYFGPGTRLTVL.